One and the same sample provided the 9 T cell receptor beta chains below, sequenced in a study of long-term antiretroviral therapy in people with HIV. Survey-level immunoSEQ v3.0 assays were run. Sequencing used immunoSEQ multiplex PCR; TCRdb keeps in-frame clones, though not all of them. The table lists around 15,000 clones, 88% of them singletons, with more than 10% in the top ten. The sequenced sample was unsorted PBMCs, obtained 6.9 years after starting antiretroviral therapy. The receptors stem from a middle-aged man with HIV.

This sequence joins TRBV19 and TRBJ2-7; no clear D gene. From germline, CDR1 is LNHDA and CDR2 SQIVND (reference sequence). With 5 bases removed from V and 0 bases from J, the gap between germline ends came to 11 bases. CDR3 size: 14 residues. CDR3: CASSVALASYEQYF. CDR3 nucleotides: TGTGCCAGTAGTGTAGCCTTGGCCTCCTACGAGCAGTACTTC.

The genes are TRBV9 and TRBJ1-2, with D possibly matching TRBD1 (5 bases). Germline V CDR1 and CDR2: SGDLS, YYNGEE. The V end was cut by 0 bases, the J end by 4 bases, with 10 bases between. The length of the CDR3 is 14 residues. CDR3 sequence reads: CASSVAAQGYGYTF. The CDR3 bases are TGTGCCAGCAGCGTAGCTGCCCAGGGCTATGGCTACACCTTC.

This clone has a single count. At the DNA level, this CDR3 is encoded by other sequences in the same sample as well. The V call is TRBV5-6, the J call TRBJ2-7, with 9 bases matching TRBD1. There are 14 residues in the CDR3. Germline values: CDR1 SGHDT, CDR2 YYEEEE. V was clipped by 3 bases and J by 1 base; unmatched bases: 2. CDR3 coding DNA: TGTGCCAGCAGCTGGGGGACAGGGTCCTACGAGCAGTACTTC. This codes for CASSWGTGSYEQYF.

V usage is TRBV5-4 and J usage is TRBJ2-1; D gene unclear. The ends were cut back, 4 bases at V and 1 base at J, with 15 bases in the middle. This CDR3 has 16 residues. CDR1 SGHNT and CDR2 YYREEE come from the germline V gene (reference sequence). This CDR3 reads CASSLRLSSSYNEQFF. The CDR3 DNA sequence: TGTGCCAGCAGCCTACGGCTATCCTCGTCCTACAATGAGCAGTTCTTC.

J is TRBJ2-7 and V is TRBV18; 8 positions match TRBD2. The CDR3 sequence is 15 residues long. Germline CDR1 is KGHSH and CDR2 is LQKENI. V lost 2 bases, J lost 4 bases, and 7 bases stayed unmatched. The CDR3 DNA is TGTGCCAGCTCACCAGGGAGCGGGAGAAGATACGAGCAGTACTTC. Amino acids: CASSPGSGRRYEQYF.

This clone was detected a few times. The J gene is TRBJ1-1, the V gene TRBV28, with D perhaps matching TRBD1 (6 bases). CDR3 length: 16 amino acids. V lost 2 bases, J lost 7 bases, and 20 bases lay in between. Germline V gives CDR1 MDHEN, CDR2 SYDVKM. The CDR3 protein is CASSLPQWGAHGEAFF. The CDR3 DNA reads TGTGCCAGCAGTTTACCCCAATGGGGGGCTCATGGTGAAGCTTTCTTT.

CDR3 in amino acids: CASSGLVGYEQYF. The DNA of the CDR3 is TGCGCCAGCAGTGGACTAGTGGGGTACGAGCAGTACTTC. V gene TRBV5-1 combines with J gene TRBJ2-7; 7 nucleotides match TRBD2. The V and J ends lost 5 bases and 4 bases, in that order; junction bases with no gene match: 6. CDR3 length: 13 amino acids. CDR1 and CDR2 from the germline V gene are SGHRS and YFSETQ.

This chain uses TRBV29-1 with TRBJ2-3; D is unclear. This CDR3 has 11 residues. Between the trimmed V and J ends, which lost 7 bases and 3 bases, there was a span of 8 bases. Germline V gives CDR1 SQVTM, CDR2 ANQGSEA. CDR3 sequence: CSERSTDTQYF. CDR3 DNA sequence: TGCAGCGAGCGATCAACAGATACGCAGTATTTT.

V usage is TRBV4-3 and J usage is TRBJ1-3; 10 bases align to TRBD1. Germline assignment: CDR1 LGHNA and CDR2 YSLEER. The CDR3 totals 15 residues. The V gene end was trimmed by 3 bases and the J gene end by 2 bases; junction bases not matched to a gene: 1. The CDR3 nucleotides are TGCGCCAGCAGCCAGGGGACAGGGGCTGGAAACACCATATATTTT. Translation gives CASSQGTGAGNTIYF.